The T cell receptor (beta chain) described here comes from a study of T cells in Graves' hyperthyroidism and ophthalmopathy. In this sample, this clonotype turned up many times. Antigen unknown. The junction does not match germline at one end; this may be a read error. Amplification yielded TCR beta CDR3 regions, with RNA transcripts as the source. Initially, a first-round RT-PCR of the TCR CDR3 employed the HTBI primer set. A single record per CDR3 protein comes from TCRdb applying MiXCR to the multiplex PCR reads. This table holds about 520,000 distinct CDR3 sequences, 24% found once. Notes on the study in general: Most thyroid clonotypes expanded above 0.001 appeared in blood too. Model-based prediction identified ophthalmopathy a median roughly 6.1 months prior to its onset.

The CDR3 is made up of 15 amino acids. Looked up from germline, CDR1 is SGHRS and CDR2 is YFSETQ. Sequenced input: blood. The chain links TRBV5-1 to TRBJ1-5; 8 nucleotides align to TRBD1. The TCR sequence derives from a woman aged 30 to 39 with Graves' ophthalmopathy. The CDR3 DNA is TGTGCCAGCAGTTTAGGGACAGGAAGCAATCAGCCCCAGCATTTT. Protein product: CASSLGTGSNQPQHF.